The 25 T cell receptor beta chains below come from one sample, sequenced in a study of blood T cell repertoires in COVID-19. TCRdb's copy holds only in-frame clones and misses some; the assay was immunoSEQ multiplex PCR. The data hold around 200,000 clones, with over 75% observed a single time. The sample consisted of peripheral blood. The receptors stem from a man in his fifties who had recovered from COVID-19.

The CDR3 region has the DNA TGTGCCAGCAGCCAATGGTCTAGCGGGCGCAATGAGCAGTTCTTC. This translates into CASSQWSSGRNEQFF. The rearrangement joins TRBV7-2 to TRBJ2-1; 8 nucleotides line up with TRBD2. Germline CDR1 reads SGHTA; CDR2 reads FQGNSA. Germline trimming cut 5 bases from V and 6 bases from J; bases unmatched to any gene: 9. This CDR3 spans 15 amino acids.

This sequence joins TRBV11-2 and TRBJ2-5, with D maybe TRBD1 (6 bases). V was shortened by 1 base and J by 5 bases, with 14 bases between the two germline ends. CDR3 length equals 15 residues. Germline lookup yields CDR1 SGHAT and CDR2 FQNNGV. The CDR3 DNA reads TGTGCCAGCAGCTTAGGCCAGGGGTTGAGGGAGACCCAGTACTTC. It specifies CASSLGQGLRETQYF.

This chain links TRBV18 with TRBJ1-3; D is unresolved. The CDR3 sequence is 16 residues long. V shed 10 bases and J shed 0 bases, with 19 bases lying between them. Germline CDR1 KGHSH, CDR2 LQKENI. This chain's CDR3 is CATRPGSARSGNTIYF. Written as DNA, the CDR3 is TGTGCCACCCGACCCGGGTCTGCTCGCTCTGGAAACACCATATATTTT.

The rearrangement links TRBV30 to TRBJ2-7; 13 positions agree with TRBD2. The germline V gene encodes CDR1 GTSNPN and CDR2 SVGIG (reference sequence). The CDR3 totals 19 residues. Trimming removed 0 bases from V and 6 bases from J; junction bases left unmatched: 17. DNA for the CDR3: TGTGCCTGGAGTGTCCCGGGACTAGCGGGACCGCCGAAAGGGAGCGAGCAGTACTTC. Protein sequence: CAWSVPGLAGPPKGSEQYF.

The chain uses TRBV30 and TRBJ1-6; 9 positions agree with TRBD1. The CDR3 sequence is 16 residues long. Per the germline V gene, CDR1 is GTSNPN and CDR2 is SVGIG (reference sequence). The V gene end was trimmed by 1 base and the J gene end by 9 bases; junction bases not matched to a gene: 10. The CDR3 loop is CAWSAYSTGGGSPLHF. The CDR3 bases are TGTGCCTGGAGTGCCTATTCCACAGGGGGCGGTTCACCCCTCCACTTT.

The CDR3 DNA follows: TGTGCCATCATGAGCCCGTACCAAGAGACCCAGTACTTC. Translating it yields CAIMSPYQETQYF. The V call is TRBV10-3, the J call TRBJ2-5; D unresolved. Germline CDR1 and CDR2: ENHRY and SYGVKD. V was pared by 7 bases and J by 0 bases, with 9 bases between. The CDR3 runs 13 residues.

The chain uses TRBV5-1 and TRBJ1-6; no reliable D call. Trimming pared 5 bases from V and 8 bases from J, leaving 14 bases between. This CDR3 has 14 residues. Per the germline V gene, CDR1 is SGHRS and CDR2 is YFSETQ. CDR3 sequence reads: CASRFPAQDSPLHF. The CDR3 bases are TGCGCCAGCAGGTTTCCCGCGCAAGATTCACCCCTCCACTTT.

The chain links TRBV2 to TRBJ2-1; possible D gene TRBD2, 6 bases. V lost 4 bases and J 5 bases, leaving 12 bases between the germline ends. CDR1 SNHLY and CDR2 FYNNEI come from the germline V gene. The CDR3 is made up of 14 amino acids. The DNA for the CDR3 is TGTGCCAGCAGTGGCGGGGCGGTGGACAATGAGCAGTTCTTC. The encoded protein is CASSGGAVDNEQFF.

This clone has just a few counts. J is TRBJ2-1 and V is TRBV11-2; tentative D call: TRBD1 (6 bases). Germline lookup yields CDR1 SGHAT and CDR2 FQNNGV. V was pared by 5 bases and J by 2 bases, with 16 bases between. The CDR3 covers 16 residues. CDR3 nucleotides: TGTGCCAGCAGCCTTAACATACAGGGAACCTACAATGAGCAGTTCTTC. As protein: CASSLNIQGTYNEQFF.

The V and J genes are TRBV5-1 and TRBJ1-4, with a possible D match to TRBD1 (5 bases). V was shortened by 0 bases and J by 0 bases, with 9 bases between the two germline ends. CDR3 length: 16 amino acids. CDR1 is SGHRS, CDR2 YFSETQ, per germline. For the CDR3, the DNA is TGCGCCAGCAGCTTGGAGGGGCCTGCAACTAATGAAAAACTGTTTTTT. This translates into CASSLEGPATNEKLFF.

V and J are TRBV2 and TRBJ2-2; weak D call: TRBD2 (5 bases). Trimming took 2 bases from V and 6 from J, leaving 19 bases between them. The CDR3 loop spans 17 amino acids. Germline CDR1 and CDR2: SNHLY and FYNNEI. CDR3 DNA: TGTGCCAGCAGTGAATCGTTGGGAGCCTTGTGGCCCGGGGAGCTGTTTTTT. Its translation: CASSESLGALWPGELFF.

In this sample, this clone turned up once. The gene calls are TRBV7-2 and TRBJ1-2; possible D gene TRBD1, 5 bases. Germline values: CDR1 SGHTA, CDR2 FQGNSA. The CDR3 has 13 residues. Trimming took off 5 bases at V and 5 bases at J, with 12 bases between the two ends. Here the CDR3 DNA reads TGTGCCAGCAGCATCCCCGCAGGGTATGGCTACACCTTC. The encoded protein is CASSIPAGYGYTF.

This clone was seen a few times. V is TRBV9 and J is TRBJ2-7; 11 bases line up with TRBD2. Looked up from germline, CDR1 is SGDLS and CDR2 is YYNGEE. The length of the CDR3 is 13 residues. J gave up 9 bases and V 3 bases, and 5 bases lay outside the gene matches. The CDR3 DNA follows: TGTGCCAGCAGCGCCGTAGCGGGAGGGCCGCAGTACTTC. This translates into CASSAVAGGPQYF.

The rearrangement links TRBV9 to TRBJ2-1; the D gene is possibly TRBD2 (5 bases). The length of the CDR3 is 15 residues. V shed 0 bases and J shed 9 bases, with 16 bases lying between them. Germline loops: CDR1 SGDLS, CDR2 YYNGEE. The CDR3 here is CASSVGLSVGFEQFF. In DNA, the CDR3 is TGTGCCAGCAGCGTAGGACTATCGGTTGGTTTTGAGCAGTTCTTC.

The chain is built from TRBV6-1 and TRBJ2-1; 14 positions agree with TRBD2. After removal of 3 bases from V and 1 base from J, the junction contained 2 bases not matched to a gene. The germline V gene encodes CDR1 MNHNS and CDR2 SASEGT. The CDR3 has 17 residues. CDR3 in amino acids: CASSETSGRVSYNEQFF. The CDR3 region has the DNA TGTGCCAGCAGTGAGACTAGCGGGAGGGTTTCCTACAATGAGCAGTTCTTC.

The chain joins TRBV7-2 to TRBJ2-3; 9 nucleotides line up with TRBD2. The V gene's germline CDR1 is SGHTA and CDR2 FQGNSA. CDR3 length equals 19 residues. Losses at the gene ends were 2 bases for V and 6 bases for J; bases not matched to a gene: 18. CDR3 region: CASSLRHPRGRAYGDTQYF. The CDR3 nucleotides read TGTGCCAGCAGCTTACGTCATCCCCGCGGGAGGGCCTATGGGGATACGCAGTATTTT.

The V call is TRBV29-1, the J call TRBJ2-7; 9 bases match TRBD2. There are 14 residues in the CDR3. Trimming cost V 6 bases and J 0 bases; bases outside gene matches: 6. Germline values: CDR1 SQVTM, CDR2 ANQGSEA. The CDR3 sequence is CSVAGLANSYEQYF. Written as DNA, the CDR3 is TGCAGCGTGGCCGGACTAGCGAACTCCTACGAGCAGTACTTC.

The chain combines TRBV6-2 or TRBV6-3 with TRBJ2-7, with TRBD2 identical over 8 bases. The V segment lost 5 bases and the J segment 3 bases; nucleotides outside the gene matches: 15. CDR1 is MNHEY and CDR2 is SVGEGT in the germline V gene. The CDR3 is made up of 17 amino acids. For the CDR3, the DNA is TGTGCCAGCAGTCGGGAGCGGGGGAGAACCCATTTCTACGAGCAGTACTTC. This sequence encodes CASSRERGRTHFYEQYF.

This chain connects TRBV6-5 to TRBJ2-5; TRBD2 matches at 8 bases. V lost 5 bases and J lost 5; bases outside the gene matches: 4. Germline V gene lookup returns CDR1 MNHEY and CDR2 SVGAGI. CDR3 length: 13 residues. DNA for the CDR3: TGTGCCAGCAGTAAGCGGGAGAGTGAGACCCAGTACTTC. It yields the protein CASSKRESETQYF.

This chain links TRBV2 with TRBJ2-5; 8 bases fit TRBD2. The V gene end was trimmed by 8 bases and the J gene end by 1 base; junction bases not matched to a gene: 9. Germline loops: CDR1 SNHLY, CDR2 FYNNEI. This CDR3 comprises 15 residues. The CDR3 is CASRYRTSSQETQYF. As DNA, the CDR3 is TGTGCCAGCCGATACAGGACTAGCAGCCAAGAGACCCAGTACTTC.

This clone was counted only a few times. The rearrangement uses TRBV20-1 and TRBJ2-7, with 9 positions matching TRBD2. This CDR3 has 13 residues. CDR1 and CDR2 from the germline V gene are DFQATT and SNEGSKA (reference sequence). V shed 3 bases and J 3 bases; nucleotides not matched to a gene: 3. The CDR3 nucleotides read TGCAGTGCTAGTAGCGGGAGAGACTACGAGCAGTACTTC. Encoded protein: CSASSGRDYEQYF.

The chain links TRBV12-3 or TRBV12-4 to TRBJ1-4, with unresolved D. The CDR3 sequence is 12 residues long. The V end was cut by 1 base, the J end by 8 bases, with 5 bases between. The CDR3 DNA reads TGTGCCAGCAGTTTAGGGGCCGAAAAACTGTTTTTT. It specifies CASSLGAEKLFF.

This chain joins TRBV6-5 and TRBJ1-2; 8 bases agree with TRBD1. After removal of 6 bases from V and 5 bases from J, the junction contained 8 bases not matched to a gene. The CDR3 runs to 14 residues. Germline loops: CDR1 MNHEY, CDR2 SVGAGI. CDR3 coding DNA: TGTGCCAGCAGGGGACAGGCAAAGACTTATGGCTACACCTTC. Translated, it gives CASRGQAKTYGYTF.

This clone was counted once. The chain employs TRBV11-2 and TRBJ2-1, with no clear D. Trimming removed 4 bases from V and 5 bases from J, with 12 bases in between. This CDR3 comprises 14 residues. Per germline, CDR1 SGHAT and CDR2 FQNNGV. CDR3 DNA: TGTGCCAGCAGCTCGACACCTCACCACAATGAGCAGTTCTTC. Amino acids: CASSSTPHHNEQFF.

The chain has TRBV5-5 and TRBJ2-1, with a possible D match to TRBD1 (6 bases). The CDR3 totals 14 residues. CDR1 and CDR2 from the germline V gene are SGHKS and YYEKEE (reference sequence). With 3 bases removed from V and 4 bases from J, the gap between germline ends came to 11 bases. The DNA for the CDR3 is TGTGCCAGCAGCTACCGGGACACGTACAATGAGCAGTTCTTC. Translating it yields CASSYRDTYNEQFF. Drawing the rest from reference TRBV5-5 and TRBJ2-1, the complete variable domain is DAGVTQSPTHLIKTRGQQVTLRCSPISGHKSVSWYQQVLGQGPQFIFQYYEKEERGRGNFPDRFSARQFPNYSSELNVNALLLGDSALYLCASSYRDTYNEQFFGPGTRLTVL.